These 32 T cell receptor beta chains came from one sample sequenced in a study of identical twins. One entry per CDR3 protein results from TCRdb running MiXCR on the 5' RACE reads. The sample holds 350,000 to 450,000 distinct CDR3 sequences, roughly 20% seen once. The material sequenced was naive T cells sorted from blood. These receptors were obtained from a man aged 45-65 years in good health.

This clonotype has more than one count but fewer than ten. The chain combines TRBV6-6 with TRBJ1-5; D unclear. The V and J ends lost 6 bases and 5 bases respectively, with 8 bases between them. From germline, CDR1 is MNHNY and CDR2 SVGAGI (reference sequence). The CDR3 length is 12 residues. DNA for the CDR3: TGTGCCAGCAGATACATGGATCAGCCCCAGCATTTT. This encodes CASRYMDQPQHF.

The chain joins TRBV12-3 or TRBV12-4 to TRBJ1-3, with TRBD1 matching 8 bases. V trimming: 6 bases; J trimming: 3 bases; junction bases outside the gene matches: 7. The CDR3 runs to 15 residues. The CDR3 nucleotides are TGTGCCAGCAGCGGGGGACAGGTTGGTGGAAACACCATATATTTT. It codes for CASSGGQVGGNTIYF.

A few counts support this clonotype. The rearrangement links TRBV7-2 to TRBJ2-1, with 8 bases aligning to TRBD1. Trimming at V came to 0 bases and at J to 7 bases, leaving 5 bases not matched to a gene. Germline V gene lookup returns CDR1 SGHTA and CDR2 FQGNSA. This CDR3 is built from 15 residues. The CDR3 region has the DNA TGTGCCAGCAGCTTAGCCGGACAGGGCCTAAATGAGCAGTTCTTC. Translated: CASSLAGQGLNEQFF.

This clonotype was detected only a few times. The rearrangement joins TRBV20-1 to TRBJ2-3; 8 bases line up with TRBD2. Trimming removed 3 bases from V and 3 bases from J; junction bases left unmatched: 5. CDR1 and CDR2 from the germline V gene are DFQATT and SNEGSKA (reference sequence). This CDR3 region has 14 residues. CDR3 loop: CSASRAGVTDTQYF. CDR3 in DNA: TGCAGTGCTAGCCGAGCGGGAGTTACAGATACGCAGTATTTT.

The chain's CDR3 is CASSPAVGGWNGQYF. In DNA form, the CDR3 reads TGTGCCAGCAGCCCTGCGGTCGGGGGGTGGAATGGGCAGTACTTC. This chain links TRBV7-2 with TRBJ2-7; 7 bases fit TRBD2. The CDR3 extends over 15 amino acids. Looked up from germline, CDR1 is SGHTA and CDR2 is FQGNSA. The junction had 16 bases not matched to a gene; V was cut back by 5 bases and J by 9 bases.

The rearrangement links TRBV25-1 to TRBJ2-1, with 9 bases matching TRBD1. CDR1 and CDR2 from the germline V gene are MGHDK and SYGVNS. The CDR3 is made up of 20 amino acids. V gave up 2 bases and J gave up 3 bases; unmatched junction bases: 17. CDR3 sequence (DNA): TGTGCCAGCAGTGAAACGAATTACGAACCGGGACAGGGTCTCTACAATGAGCAGTTCTTC. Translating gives CASSETNYEPGQGLYNEQFF.

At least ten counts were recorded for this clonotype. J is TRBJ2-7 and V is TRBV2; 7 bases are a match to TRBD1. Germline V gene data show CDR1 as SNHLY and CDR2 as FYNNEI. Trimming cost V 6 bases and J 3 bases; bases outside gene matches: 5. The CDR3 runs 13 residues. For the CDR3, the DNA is TGTGCCAGCAGGGTAGGACAGGTCTACGAGCAGTACTTC. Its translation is CASRVGQVYEQYF.

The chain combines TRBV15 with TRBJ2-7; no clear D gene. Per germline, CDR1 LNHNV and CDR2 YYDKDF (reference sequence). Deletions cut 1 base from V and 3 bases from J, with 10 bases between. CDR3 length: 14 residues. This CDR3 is CATSRALRNYEQYF. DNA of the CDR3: TGTGCCACCAGCAGAGCTCTTCGGAACTACGAGCAGTACTTC.

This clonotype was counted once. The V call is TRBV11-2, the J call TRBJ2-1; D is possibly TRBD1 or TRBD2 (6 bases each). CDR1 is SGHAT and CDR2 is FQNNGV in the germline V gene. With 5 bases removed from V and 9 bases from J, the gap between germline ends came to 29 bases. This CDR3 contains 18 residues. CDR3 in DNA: TGTGCCAGCAGCGAAAGAGGGGGGCCATCCAGGCCGATGGGTGAGCAGTTCTTC. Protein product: CASSERGGPSRPMGEQFF. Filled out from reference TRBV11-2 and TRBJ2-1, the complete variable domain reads EAGVAQSPRYKIIEKRQSVAFWCNPISGHATLYWYQQILGQGPKLLIQFQNNGVVDDSQLPKDRFSAERLKGVDSTLKIQPAKLEDSAVYLCASSERGGPSRPMGEQFFGPGTRLTVL.

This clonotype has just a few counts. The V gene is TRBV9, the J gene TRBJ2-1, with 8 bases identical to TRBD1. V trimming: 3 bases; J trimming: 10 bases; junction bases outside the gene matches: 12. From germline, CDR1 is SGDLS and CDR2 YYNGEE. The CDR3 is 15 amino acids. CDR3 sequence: CASSEYQGAGIEQFF. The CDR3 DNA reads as TGTGCCAGCAGCGAATACCAGGGGGCGGGAATAGAGCAGTTCTTC.

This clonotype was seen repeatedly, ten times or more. CDR3 loop: CATRTGNEQFF. The CDR3 DNA follows: TGTGCCACGAGAACGGGGAATGAGCAGTTCTTC. The chain carries TRBV2 and TRBJ2-1, with a weak D call TRBD2 (5 bases). The CDR3 has 11 amino acids. Germline V gene data show CDR1 as SNHLY and CDR2 as FYNNEI. The V gene lost 10 bases and the J gene lost 7 bases, with 11 bases spanning the gap.

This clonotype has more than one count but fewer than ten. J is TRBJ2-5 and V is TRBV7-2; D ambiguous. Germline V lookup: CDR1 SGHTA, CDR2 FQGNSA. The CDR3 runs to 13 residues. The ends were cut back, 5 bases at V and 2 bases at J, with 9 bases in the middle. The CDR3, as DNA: TGTGCCAGCAGCCAGGTCCCTCAAGAGACCCAGTACTTC. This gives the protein CASSQVPQETQYF.

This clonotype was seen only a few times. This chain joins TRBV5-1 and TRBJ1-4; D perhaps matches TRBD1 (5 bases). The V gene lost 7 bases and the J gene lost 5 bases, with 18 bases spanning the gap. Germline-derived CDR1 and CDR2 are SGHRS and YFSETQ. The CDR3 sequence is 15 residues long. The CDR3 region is CASRYTGQENEKLFF. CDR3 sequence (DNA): TGCGCCAGCCGTTACACTGGACAAGAAAATGAAAAACTGTTTTTT.

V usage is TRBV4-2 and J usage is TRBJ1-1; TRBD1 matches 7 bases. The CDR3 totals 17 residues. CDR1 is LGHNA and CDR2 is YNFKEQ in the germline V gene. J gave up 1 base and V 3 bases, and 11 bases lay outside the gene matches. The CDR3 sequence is CASSHDRQGGGNTEAFF. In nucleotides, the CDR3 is TGTGCCAGCAGCCACGATCGGCAGGGGGGGGGGAACACTGAAGCTTTCTTT.

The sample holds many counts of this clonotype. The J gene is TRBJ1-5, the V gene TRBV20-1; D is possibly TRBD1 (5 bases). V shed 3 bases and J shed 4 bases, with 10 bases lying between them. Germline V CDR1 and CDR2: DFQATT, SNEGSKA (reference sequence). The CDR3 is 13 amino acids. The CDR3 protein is CSASAGENQPQHF. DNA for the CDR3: TGCAGTGCTAGTGCGGGGGAGAATCAGCCCCAGCATTTT.

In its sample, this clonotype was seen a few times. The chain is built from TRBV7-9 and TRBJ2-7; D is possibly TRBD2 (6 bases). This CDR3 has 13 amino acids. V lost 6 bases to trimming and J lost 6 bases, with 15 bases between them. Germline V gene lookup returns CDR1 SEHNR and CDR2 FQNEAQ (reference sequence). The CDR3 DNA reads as TGTGCCAGCAGTCGCGTGGGGGGAGTCGAGCAGTACTTC. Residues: CASSRVGGVEQYF.

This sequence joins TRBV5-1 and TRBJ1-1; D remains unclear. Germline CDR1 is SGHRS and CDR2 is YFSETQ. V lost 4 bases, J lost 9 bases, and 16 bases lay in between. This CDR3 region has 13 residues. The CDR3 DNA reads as TGCGCCAGCAGCAAGGAGACTTTGGTCCAAGCTTTCTTT. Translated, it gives CASSKETLVQAFF.

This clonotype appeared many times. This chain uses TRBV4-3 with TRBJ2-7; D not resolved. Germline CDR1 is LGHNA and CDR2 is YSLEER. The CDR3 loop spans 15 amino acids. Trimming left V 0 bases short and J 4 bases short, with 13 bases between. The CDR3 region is CASSQEPGMLYEQYF. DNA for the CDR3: TGCGCCAGCAGCCAAGAGCCAGGAATGTTGTACGAGCAGTACTTC.

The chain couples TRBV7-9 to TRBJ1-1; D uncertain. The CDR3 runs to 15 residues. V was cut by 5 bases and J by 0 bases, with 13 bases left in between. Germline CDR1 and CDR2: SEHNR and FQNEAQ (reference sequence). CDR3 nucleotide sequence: TGTGCCAGCAGCCCCCAAAACTCAGTGAACACTGAAGCTTTCTTT. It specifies CASSPQNSVNTEAFF.

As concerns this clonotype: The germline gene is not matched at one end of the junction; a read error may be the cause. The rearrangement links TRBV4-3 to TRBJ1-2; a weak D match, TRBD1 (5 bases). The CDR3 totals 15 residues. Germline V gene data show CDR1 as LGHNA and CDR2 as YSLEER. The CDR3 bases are TGCGCCATCAGCCAAGATTTTTCAGGGAAGTATGGCTACACCTTC. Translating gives CAISQDFSGKYGYTF.

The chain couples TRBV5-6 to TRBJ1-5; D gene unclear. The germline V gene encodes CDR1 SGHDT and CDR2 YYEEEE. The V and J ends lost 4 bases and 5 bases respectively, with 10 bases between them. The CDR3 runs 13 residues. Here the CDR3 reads CASSPGPYQPQHF. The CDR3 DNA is TGTGCCAGCAGCCCCGGACCCTATCAGCCCCAGCATTTT. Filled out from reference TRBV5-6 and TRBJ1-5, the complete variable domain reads DAGVTQSPTHLIKTRGQQVTLRCSPKSGHDTVSWYQQALGQGPQFIFQYYEEEERQRGNFPDRFSGHQFPNYSSELNVNALLLGDSALYLCASSPGPYQPQHFGDGTRLSIL.

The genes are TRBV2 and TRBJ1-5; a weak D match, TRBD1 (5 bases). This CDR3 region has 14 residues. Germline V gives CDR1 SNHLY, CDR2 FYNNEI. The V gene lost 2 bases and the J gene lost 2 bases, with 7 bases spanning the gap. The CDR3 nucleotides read TGTGCCAGCAGTGAACGGGGGGGCAATCAGCCCCAGCATTTT. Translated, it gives CASSERGGNQPQHF.

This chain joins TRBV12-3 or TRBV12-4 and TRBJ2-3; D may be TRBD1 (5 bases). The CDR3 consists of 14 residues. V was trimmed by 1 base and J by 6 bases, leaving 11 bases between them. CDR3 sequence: CASSLGQIPDTQYF. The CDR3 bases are TGTGCCAGCAGTTTAGGACAGATCCCGGATACGCAGTATTTT.

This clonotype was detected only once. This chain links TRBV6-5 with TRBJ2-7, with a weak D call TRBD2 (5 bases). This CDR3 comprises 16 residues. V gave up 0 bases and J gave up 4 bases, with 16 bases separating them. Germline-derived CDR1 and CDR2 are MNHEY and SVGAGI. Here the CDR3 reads CASSYSAGGRLYEQYF. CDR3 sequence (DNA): TGTGCCAGCAGTTACTCCGCAGGCGGGCGCTTGTACGAGCAGTACTTC.

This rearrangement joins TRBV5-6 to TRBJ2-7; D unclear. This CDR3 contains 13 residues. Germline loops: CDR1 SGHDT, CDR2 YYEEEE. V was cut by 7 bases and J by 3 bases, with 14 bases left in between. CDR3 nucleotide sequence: TGTGCCAGCGGTCTCGTGGGGATCTACGAGCAGTACTTC. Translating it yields CASGLVGIYEQYF.

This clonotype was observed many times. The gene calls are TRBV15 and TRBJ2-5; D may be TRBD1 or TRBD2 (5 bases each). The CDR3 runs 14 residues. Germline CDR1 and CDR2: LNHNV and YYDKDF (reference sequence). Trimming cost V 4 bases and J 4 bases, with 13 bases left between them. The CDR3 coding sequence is TGTGCCACCAGCAAAGACCCGAGGGGAGAGACCCAGTACTTC. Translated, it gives CATSKDPRGETQYF.

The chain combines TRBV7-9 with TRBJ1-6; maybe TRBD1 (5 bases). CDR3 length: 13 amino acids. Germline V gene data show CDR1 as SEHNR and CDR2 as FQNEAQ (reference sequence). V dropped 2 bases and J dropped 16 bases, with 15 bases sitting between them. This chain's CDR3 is CASSLFEDGGLHF. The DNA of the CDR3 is TGTGCCAGCAGCTTATTCGAGGATGGGGGACTCCACTTT.

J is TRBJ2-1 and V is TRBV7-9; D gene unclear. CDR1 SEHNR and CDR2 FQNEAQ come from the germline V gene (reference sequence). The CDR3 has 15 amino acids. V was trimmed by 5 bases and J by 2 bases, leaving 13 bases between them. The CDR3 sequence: CASSPTHIPYNEQFF. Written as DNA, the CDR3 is TGTGCCAGCAGCCCAACCCACATACCCTACAATGAGCAGTTCTTC. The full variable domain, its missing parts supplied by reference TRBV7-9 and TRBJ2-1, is DTGVSQNPRHKITKRGQNVTFRCDPISEHNRLYWYRQTLGQGPEFLTYFQNEAQLEKSRLLSDRFSAERPKGSFSTLEIQRTEQGDSAMYLCASSPTHIPYNEQFFGPGTRLTVL.

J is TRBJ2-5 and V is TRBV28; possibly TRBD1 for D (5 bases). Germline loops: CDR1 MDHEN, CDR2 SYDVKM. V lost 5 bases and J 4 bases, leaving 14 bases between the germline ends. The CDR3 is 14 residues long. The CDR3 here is CASSPRVGRETQYF. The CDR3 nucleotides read TGTGCCAGCAGTCCTCGGGTGGGGCGAGAGACCCAGTACTTC.

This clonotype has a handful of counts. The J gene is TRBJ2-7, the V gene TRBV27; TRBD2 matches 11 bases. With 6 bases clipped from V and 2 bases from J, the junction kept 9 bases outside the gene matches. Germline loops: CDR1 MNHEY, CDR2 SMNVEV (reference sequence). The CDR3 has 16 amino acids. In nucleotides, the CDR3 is TGTGCCAGCAGAACAAAACTAGCGGGGGACACCTACGAGCAGTACTTC. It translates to CASRTKLAGDTYEQYF.

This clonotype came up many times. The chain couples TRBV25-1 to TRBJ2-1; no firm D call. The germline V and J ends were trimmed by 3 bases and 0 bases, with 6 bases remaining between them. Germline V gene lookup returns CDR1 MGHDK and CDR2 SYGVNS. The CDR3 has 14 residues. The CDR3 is CASSEISSYNEQFF. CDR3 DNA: TGTGCCAGCAGTGAGATTAGCTCCTACAATGAGCAGTTCTTC.

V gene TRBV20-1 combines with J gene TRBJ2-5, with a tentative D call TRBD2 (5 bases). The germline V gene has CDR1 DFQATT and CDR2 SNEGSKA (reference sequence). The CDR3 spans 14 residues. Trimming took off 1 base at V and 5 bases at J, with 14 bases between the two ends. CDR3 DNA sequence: TGCAGTGCTAGAGGAGCTACTAGTCGGGAGACCCAGTACTTC. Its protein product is CSARGATSRETQYF.